The 2 T cell receptor beta chains presented below share a single source sample, sequenced in a study of blood T cell repertoires in COVID-19. Profiling relied on immunoSEQ multiplex PCR, and the TCRdb table lists in-frame clones only, not all of them. This sample yields about 140,000 clones, of which about 84% are seen a single time; roughly 9% belongs to the top ten. Sequencing was done on a sample of peripheral blood. These receptors originate from a woman of 80 years or more in a cohort sampled during active or convalescent COVID-19.

This sequence joins TRBV14 and TRBJ2-3; D is unresolved. Per the germline V gene, CDR1 is SGHDN and CDR2 is FVKESK. V lost 2 bases to trimming and J lost 3 bases, with 12 bases between them. The length of the CDR3 is 15 residues. For the CDR3, the DNA is TGTGCCAGCAGCCAACAGGTTGATATTACAGATACGCAGTATTTT. It translates to CASSQQVDITDTQYF.

The rearrangement joins TRBV5-5 to TRBJ2-1; no clear D. The germline gives CDR1 SGHKS, CDR2 YYEKEE (reference sequence). V was clipped by 0 bases and J by 4 bases, with 8 bases between them. The CDR3 runs 14 residues. The CDR3 sequence is CASSLASLYNEQFF. As DNA, the CDR3 is TGTGCCAGCAGCTTGGCCAGTCTTTACAATGAGCAGTTCTTC.